One sample yielded the 31 T cell receptor beta chains listed below, sequenced in a study of shared clonotypes between healthy human individuals. CD8 cells classed as naive were CD45RO-negative and positively selected for CCR7, excluding terminally differentiated effector memory CD45RA+ cells. Sequencing was performed with immunoSEQ multiplex PCR; in TCRdb, only in-frame clones are kept and a portion is missing. Among 2 million to 2.5 million clones listed, 90% to 95% were seen once. The sequencing input was naive CD8+ T cells from PBMCs. The receptors were gathered from a man aged 18 to 30 in good health. Some clones in this sample may be carry-over from other donors' samples.

The rearrangement links TRBV6-5 to TRBJ2-7; D remains ambiguous. The CDR3 has 14 amino acids. From germline, CDR1 is MNHEY and CDR2 SVGAGI. Trimming pared 2 bases from V and 5 bases from J, leaving 13 bases between. CDR3 region: CASSYAETRHEQYF. In DNA, the CDR3 is TGTGCCAGCAGTTACGCTGAAACACGGCACGAGCAGTACTTC.

A remark on this clone: A much larger clone differs from this one at a single base, so this may be a read error. This chain connects TRBV2 to TRBJ2-2; no clear D gene. From germline, CDR1 is SNHLY and CDR2 FYNNEI. The CDR3 is 14 residues long. Trimming shortened V by 1 base and J by 1 base, and 4 bases separated the two germline ends. In DNA, the CDR3 is TGTGCCAGCAGTGAAGGGCAGAACACCGGGGAGCTGTTTTTT. Its protein is CASSEGQNTGELFF. The full variable domain, with the rest looked up from reference TRBV2 and TRBJ2-2, is EPEVTQTPSHQVTQMGQEVILRCVPISNHLYFYWYRQILGQKVEFLVSFYNNEISEKSEIFDDQFSVERPDGSNFTLKIRSTKLEDSAMYFCASSEGQNTGELFFGEGSRLTVL.

This chain connects TRBV30 to TRBJ1-1; D gene uncertain. The V gene lost 0 bases and the J gene lost 4 bases, with 15 bases spanning the gap. The length of the CDR3 is 15 residues. The germline V gene has CDR1 GTSNPN and CDR2 SVGIG (reference sequence). For the CDR3, the DNA is TGTGCCTGGAGTGTGGGAATAGGGCGAAGCACTGAAGCTTTCTTT. Translation gives CAWSVGIGRSTEAFF.

The chain is built from TRBV28 and TRBJ2-7, with D unresolved. Trimming took 2 bases from V and 0 from J, leaving 14 bases between them. This CDR3 is built from 16 residues. Germline V gene data show CDR1 as MDHEN and CDR2 as SYDVKM. CDR3 protein: CASSLPSRSSSYEQYF. CDR3 bases: TGTGCCAGCAGTTTACCCTCTAGGTCCAGCTCCTACGAGCAGTACTTC.

The rearrangement links TRBV9 to TRBJ2-5; a weak D match, TRBD2 (6 bases). V dropped 7 bases and J dropped 1 base, with 14 bases sitting between them. The CDR3 is 14 amino acids. Germline V CDR1 and CDR2: SGDLS, YYNGEE. The DNA for the CDR3 is TGTGCCAGCTCACTCGGGGGTCTCCAAGAGACCCAGTACTTC. This gives the protein CASSLGGLQETQYF.

The gene calls are TRBV5-1 and TRBJ2-3; 7 bases are shared with TRBD1. With 6 bases clipped from V and 7 bases from J, the junction kept 11 bases outside the gene matches. Germline V gene data show CDR1 as SGHRS and CDR2 as YFSETQ. CDR3 length equals 14 residues. DNA for the CDR3: TGCGCCAGCACACACTATGAACAGGGGAATACGCAGTATTTT. Protein product: CASTHYEQGNTQYF.

The gene calls are TRBV11-2 and TRBJ2-1; TRBD2 is a possible D gene (6 bases). The germline V gene has CDR1 SGHAT and CDR2 FQNNGV. V shed 8 bases and J shed 4 bases, with 21 bases lying between them. The CDR3 extends over 16 amino acids. The CDR3 region has the DNA TGTGCCAGCGACCCCAAAGGGCTAGCGACATACAATGAGCAGTTCTTC. Amino acid sequence: CASDPKGLATYNEQFF.

In its sample, this clone was seen once. The genes are TRBV4-1 and TRBJ2-1, with D perhaps TRBD2 (6 bases). Trimming removed 2 bases at V and 4 bases at J, with 12 bases between. Per the germline V gene, CDR1 is MGHRA and CDR2 is YSYEKL. The CDR3 sequence is 15 residues long. The CDR3 region is CASSQPGLLYNEQFF. The CDR3 region has the DNA TGCGCCAGCAGCCAACCGGGACTGTTATACAATGAGCAGTTCTTC.

The chain combines TRBV9 with TRBJ2-2, with no clear D. V was cut by 2 bases and J by 5 bases, with 10 bases left in between. The CDR3 loop spans 14 amino acids. Germline V gene lookup returns CDR1 SGDLS and CDR2 YYNGEE. The CDR3 sequence: CASSVARYTGELFF. DNA of the CDR3: TGTGCCAGCAGCGTTGCTAGGTATACCGGGGAGCTGTTTTTT.

The chain carries TRBV6-5 and TRBJ1-4; a possible D gene is TRBD1 (6 bases). Per germline, CDR1 MNHEY and CDR2 SVGAGI. The CDR3 length is 15 residues. V lost 6 bases and J 8 bases, leaving 19 bases between the germline ends. The CDR3 loop reads CASRGRGGAGEKLFF. CDR3 DNA: TGTGCCAGCAGAGGAAGGGGGGGCGCAGGGGAAAAACTGTTTTTT.

V gene TRBV27 combines with J gene TRBJ1-1; D is uncertain. Trimming took off 4 bases at V and 1 base at J, with 10 bases between the two ends. The CDR3 extends over 14 amino acids. CDR1 MNHEY and CDR2 SMNVEV come from the germline V gene (reference sequence). Here the CDR3 reads CASSSWAPNTEAFF. The DNA for the CDR3 is TGTGCCAGCAGTTCCTGGGCCCCGAACACTGAAGCTTTCTTT.

With regard to this clone: The same CDR3 also results from other DNA sequences found in this sample. The V call is TRBV30, the J call TRBJ2-5; D uncertain. V dropped 0 bases and J dropped 4 bases, with 6 bases sitting between them. The CDR3 length is 12 residues. Germline CDR1 and CDR2: GTSNPN and SVGIG (reference sequence). Here the CDR3 DNA reads TGTGCCTGGAGTGTAGGGCCAGAGACCCAGTACTTC. This encodes CAWSVGPETQYF.

The chain combines TRBV6-1 with TRBJ2-1, with 11 nucleotides matching TRBD1. After removal of 6 bases from V and 2 bases from J, the junction contained 3 bases not matched to a gene. The CDR3 is 15 residues long. Germline V gene data show CDR1 as MNHNS and CDR2 as SASEGT. The DNA for the CDR3 is TGTGCCAGCAGCGGGGGACAGGGGGCCTACAATGAGCAGTTCTTC. It codes for CASSGGQGAYNEQFF.

Comments on this clone: Other DNA sequences in the same sample also yield this CDR3. The CDR3 DNA follows: TGTGCCAGCAGTCCAGGCGGCGGGTACGAGCAGTACTTC. Translated: CASSPGGGYEQYF. The chain joins TRBV27 to TRBJ2-7, with D possibly matching TRBD2 (5 bases). Trimming shortened V by 5 bases and J by 4 bases, and 12 bases separated the two germline ends. This CDR3 has 13 amino acids. Per the germline V gene, CDR1 is MNHEY and CDR2 is SMNVEV (reference sequence).

The genes are TRBV6-5 and TRBJ2-7, with TRBD2 identical over 11 bases. The V and J ends lost 6 bases and 6 bases, in that order; junction bases with no gene match: 10. The CDR3 length is 15 residues. CDR1 and CDR2 (germline): MNHEY, SVGAGI. CDR3 sequence: CASSPGTSGPREQYF. The CDR3 region has the DNA TGTGCCAGCAGCCCCGGGACTAGCGGACCGCGCGAGCAGTACTTC.

A note on this clone: Other DNA sequences in this specimen translate into the identical CDR3. V and J are TRBV9 and TRBJ2-7; 7 bases map to TRBD2. There are 15 residues in the CDR3. Germline values: CDR1 SGDLS, CDR2 YYNGEE. V lost 0 bases and J lost 1; bases outside the gene matches: 4. CDR3 amino acids: CASSVVAGGSYEQYF. The CDR3 DNA reads TGTGCCAGCAGCGTAGTCGCCGGGGGGTCCTACGAGCAGTACTTC.

The chain carries TRBV19 and TRBJ2-7; 9 nucleotides align to TRBD1. V dropped 5 bases and J dropped 3; count of bases not matched to a gene: 5. The CDR3 contains 14 residues. Germline-derived CDR1 and CDR2 are LNHDA and SQIVND (reference sequence). CDR3 sequence (DNA): TGTGCCAGTAGTCCAGGGACAGGGTACTACGAGCAGTACTTC. It is translated as CASSPGTGYYEQYF.

This chain links TRBV15 with TRBJ2-7; D is uncertain. The V end was cut by 5 bases, the J end by 0 bases, with 5 bases between. The CDR3 has 12 residues. Germline assignment: CDR1 LNHNV and CDR2 YYDKDF (reference sequence). CDR3 DNA sequence: TGTGCCACCAGCCCTCGCTCCTACGAGCAGTACTTC. Protein sequence: CATSPRSYEQYF. The variable domain in full, with the rest retrieved from reference TRBV15 and TRBJ2-7, is DAMVIQNPRYQVTQFGKPVTLSCSQTLNHNVMYWYQQKSSQAPKLLFHYYDKDFNNEADTPDNFQSRRPNTSFCFLDIRSPGLGDTAMYLCATSPRSYEQYFGPGTRLTVT.

A word on this clone: Other DNA sequences of this sample code for an identical CDR3. The rearrangement joins TRBV11-2 to TRBJ2-7; a weak D match, TRBD2 (6 bases). The CDR3 runs 13 residues. Trimming removed 5 bases at V and 4 bases at J, with 12 bases between. Germline assignment: CDR1 SGHAT and CDR2 FQNNGV. CDR3 region: CASSLGTLYEQYF. In DNA, the CDR3 is TGTGCCAGCAGCCTGGGGACTCTTTACGAGCAGTACTTC.

This chain joins TRBV19 and TRBJ2-2, with D possibly TRBD1 on 6 matching bases. The CDR3 covers 13 residues. Per germline, CDR1 LNHDA and CDR2 SQIVND (reference sequence). Trimming left V 3 bases short and J 10 bases short, with 12 bases between. CDR3 nucleotides: TGTGCCAGTAGTATTGATAAGGGACAGGAGCTGTTTTTT. Its protein is CASSIDKGQELFF.

This sequence joins TRBV7-2 and TRBJ1-4; no definite D call. This CDR3 region has 15 residues. V was cut by 0 bases and J by 0 bases, with 5 bases left in between. Germline CDR1 reads SGHTA; CDR2 reads FQGNSA. CDR3 protein: CASSLAVATNEKLFF. CDR3 DNA: TGTGCCAGCAGCTTAGCGGTGGCAACTAATGAAAAACTGTTTTTT.

This clone was seen more than once but under ten times. The rearrangement joins TRBV27 to TRBJ1-1; no clear D. The CDR3 sequence is 12 residues long. V lost 7 bases, J lost 5 bases, and 11 bases lay in between. Per the germline V gene, CDR1 is MNHEY and CDR2 is SMNVEV (reference sequence). The CDR3 protein is CASTDRGTEAFF. DNA of the CDR3: TGTGCCAGCACCGATAGAGGGACTGAAGCTTTCTTT.

The V and J genes are TRBV14 and TRBJ2-3; D may be TRBD1 or TRBD2 (6 bases each). With 0 bases removed from V and 2 bases from J, the gap between germline ends came to 18 bases. The CDR3 is 18 residues long. The germline gives CDR1 SGHDN, CDR2 FVKESK. The CDR3 here is CASSQDLLRGPHTDTQYF. Here the CDR3 DNA reads TGTGCCAGCAGCCAAGATCTTCTCCGGGGGCCGCACACAGATACGCAGTATTTT.

This clone has a handful of counts. J is TRBJ1-5 and V is TRBV4-2; D uncertain. The germline V gene has CDR1 LGHNA and CDR2 YNFKEQ. The CDR3 length is 14 residues. Trimming took off 0 bases at V and 5 bases at J, with 8 bases between the two ends. The CDR3 bases are TGTGCCAGCAGCCAAGAGGCCCCTGATCAGCCCCAGCATTTT. Translation gives CASSQEAPDQPQHF.

The V call is TRBV19, the J call TRBJ1-3; TRBD1 matches 9 bases. V trimming: 8 bases; J trimming: 4 bases; junction bases outside the gene matches: 12. The CDR3 consists of 16 residues. Germline assignment: CDR1 LNHDA and CDR2 SQIVND (reference sequence). CDR3 loop: CASSTGGAVAGNTIYF. CDR3 bases: TGTGCCAGTTCTACAGGGGGCGCGGTTGCGGGAAACACCATATATTTT.

This chain links TRBV9 with TRBJ1-2, with 8 bases that match TRBD1. The V segment lost 4 bases and the J segment 5 bases; nucleotides outside the gene matches: 10. The CDR3 is 15 residues long. Germline V CDR1 and CDR2: SGDLS, YYNGEE. The CDR3 DNA follows: TGTGCCAGCAGCCCTACCCAGGGGGCCAAGTATGGCTACACCTTC. Translated, it gives CASSPTQGAKYGYTF.

The chain combines TRBV28 with TRBJ1-5; D possibly corresponds to TRBD1 (5 bases). Germline V CDR1 and CDR2: MDHEN, SYDVKM. This CDR3 comprises 14 residues. The V gene lost 5 bases and the J gene lost 7 bases, with 15 bases spanning the gap. The CDR3: CASSLRGDGQPQHF. The CDR3 coding sequence is TGTGCCAGCAGTCTGAGGGGCGACGGGCAGCCCCAGCATTTT.

The chain combines TRBV11-2 with TRBJ2-1; TRBD2 matches at 11 bases. The ends lost 0 bases at V and 7 bases at J; junction bases unmatched: 8. There are 17 residues in the CDR3. In germline, CDR1 is SGHAT, CDR2 FQNNGV. DNA of the CDR3: TGTGCCAGCAGCTTAGATCTGATACTAGCGGGAGCGAATGAGCAGTTCTTC. Its protein product is CASSLDLILAGANEQFF.

CDR3 in amino acids: CASSPKEDRPQHF. The CDR3, as DNA: TGTGCCAGCAGCCCAAAGGAGGACAGGCCCCAGCATTTT. This chain joins TRBV28 and TRBJ1-5, with D perhaps matching TRBD1 (6 bases). The ends were cut back, 6 bases at V and 9 bases at J, with 15 bases in the middle. The length of the CDR3 is 13 residues. Per the germline V gene, CDR1 is MDHEN and CDR2 is SYDVKM.

With respect to this clone: In the same sample, other DNA sequences code for this CDR3. This sequence joins TRBV7-2 and TRBJ2-5; D is ambiguous. Germline V gives CDR1 SGHTA, CDR2 FQGNSA. V lost 1 base to trimming and J lost 4 bases, with 7 bases between them. CDR3 length: 13 amino acids. This CDR3 reads CASSLGLRETQYF. The DNA of the CDR3 is TGTGCCAGCAGCTTAGGTTTAAGAGAGACCCAGTACTTC.

The rearrangement links TRBV7-8 to TRBJ2-5; a weak D match, TRBD2 (5 bases). V shed 6 bases and J shed 5 bases, with 13 bases lying between them. Germline V gene lookup returns CDR1 SGHVS and CDR2 FQNEAQ. There are 13 residues in the CDR3. The CDR3 bases are TGTGCCAGCAGACCTAATCCGGGGGAGACCCAGTACTTC. Encoded protein: CASRPNPGETQYF.